There are many counts of the clone carrying this T cell receptor (beta chain). Its antigen is unknown. Amplification yielded TCR beta CDR3 regions, with RNA transcripts as the source. The primer set for the first-round RT-PCR of the TCR CDR3 was HTBI. TCRdb re-called the multiplex PCR reads through MiXCR, storing one row per CDR3 protein. Of under 600,000 distinct CDR3 sequences in the sample, roughly a sixth were seen once. The sample comes from a study of T cells in Graves' hyperthyroidism and ophthalmopathy. Study findings and constraints: In blood, most of the thyroid clonotypes expanded above 0.001 were also present.

With V trimmed by 0 bases and J by 9 bases, 3 bases remained unmatched. CDR3 length: 13 residues. Germline V gives CDR1 SGHRS, CDR2 YFSETQ. Using more than 7.5 ml of fresh peripheral blood, PBMCs were prepared. The rearrangement joins TRBV5-1 to TRBJ2-1, with 7 positions matching TRBD1. Input material: blood. This receptor was obtained from a middle-aged woman with Graves' ophthalmopathy. CDR3 DNA sequence: TGCGCCAGCAGCTTGGGACAGGGTATTGAGCAGTTCTTC. This sequence encodes CASSLGQGIEQFF.